Listed below are T cell receptor beta chains from one sample, sequenced in a study of blood T cell repertoires in COVID-19. TCRdb keeps only in-frame clones here, not all; method: immunoSEQ multiplex PCR. In the table there are approximately 49,000 clones, roughly 89% of which are singletons. Input material: peripheral blood. These receptors all come from a man in his fifties or sixties with acute or convalescent COVID-19. Each CDR3 is given without its conserved first and last residue. D genes are given only for firm matches. Rows may omit the clone size; those that give it use once, few, many or a size class.

abundance: .; v_gene: TRBV7-9; j_gene: TRBJ2-1; d_gene: TRBD1; CDR3aa: ASSFLRTGNNEQF
abundance: .; v_gene: TRBV7-9; j_gene: TRBJ2-7; d_gene: .; CDR3aa: ASSSWTNGEQY
abundance: .; v_gene: TRBV28; j_gene: TRBJ2-4; d_gene: TRBD2; CDR3aa: ASSNSGSGKNIQY
abundance: .; v_gene: TRBV9; j_gene: TRBJ2-5; d_gene: .; CDR3aa: ASSVGSAMETQY
abundance: .; v_gene: TRBV28; j_gene: TRBJ1-5; d_gene: .; CDR3aa: ASRGPTFSNQPQH
abundance: .; v_gene: TRBV7-8; j_gene: TRBJ1-5; d_gene: .; CDR3aa: ASSLFLGNQPQH
abundance: once; v_gene: TRBV7-2; j_gene: TRBJ2-4; d_gene: TRBD2; CDR3aa: ASSFRSGRHKNIQY
abundance: .; v_gene: TRBV11-2; j_gene: TRBJ2-7; d_gene: TRBD1; CDR3aa: ASSPPGGYEQY
abundance: .; v_gene: TRBV10-1; j_gene: TRBJ2-1; d_gene: TRBD2; CDR3aa: ASSEGTSGRKGYNEQF
abundance: .; v_gene: TRBV6-1; j_gene: TRBJ1-6; d_gene: .; CDR3aa: ASSEANRNSPLH
abundance: .; v_gene: TRBV1; j_gene: TRBJ1-6; d_gene: .; CDR3aa: TSSHRDRGTPLH
abundance: .; v_gene: TRBV10-2; j_gene: TRBJ1-6; d_gene: .; CDR3aa: ASLGSSYNSPLH
abundance: .; v_gene: TRBV30; j_gene: TRBJ2-2; d_gene: TRBD1; CDR3aa: AWGTGENTGELF
abundance: .; v_gene: TRBV9; j_gene: TRBJ2-1; d_gene: TRBD2; CDR3aa: ASSVGGMGLAGSKQF
abundance: .; v_gene: TRBV5-1; j_gene: TRBJ2-2; d_gene: .; CDR3aa: ASSLLGASTGELF
abundance: .; v_gene: TRBV30; j_gene: TRBJ1-4; d_gene: TRBD1; CDR3aa: AWIRREDRDEKLF
abundance: .; v_gene: TRBV9; j_gene: TRBJ1-3; d_gene: .; CDR3aa: ASSVAPTEMTNTIY
abundance: .; v_gene: TRBV19; j_gene: TRBJ1-5; d_gene: .; CDR3aa: ASRVRGVDQPQH
abundance: few; v_gene: TRBV4-1; j_gene: TRBJ2-5; d_gene: .; CDR3aa: ASSQTGVRGAQY
abundance: .; v_gene: TRBV28; j_gene: TRBJ1-1; d_gene: .; CDR3aa: ASSLLGGGTEAF
abundance: .; v_gene: TRBV5-1; j_gene: TRBJ1-2; d_gene: .; CDR3aa: ASSLVADNAYT
abundance: .; v_gene: TRBV7-2; j_gene: TRBJ1-5; d_gene: .; CDR3aa: ASSLLGGGQPQH
abundance: .; v_gene: TRBV6-2/TRBV6-3; j_gene: TRBJ2-5; d_gene: .; CDR3aa: ASSRGKTQY
abundance: .; v_gene: TRBV5-1; j_gene: TRBJ2-1; d_gene: TRBD1; CDR3aa: ASSLGQGDDNEQF
abundance: .; v_gene: TRBV10-3; j_gene: TRBJ1-5; d_gene: .; CDR3aa: AISESTGSNQPQH
abundance: .; v_gene: TRBV5-6; j_gene: TRBJ1-6; d_gene: .; CDR3aa: ASRSTGMDNSPLH
abundance: .; v_gene: TRBV9; j_gene: TRBJ1-1; d_gene: .; CDR3aa: ASSGRQGVGSEAF
abundance: .; v_gene: TRBV12-5; j_gene: TRBJ2-5; d_gene: TRBD1; CDR3aa: ASGYSGTGGSKGLGQETQY
abundance: .; v_gene: TRBV7-9; j_gene: TRBJ2-1; d_gene: .; CDR3aa: ASSFSTNEQF
abundance: .; v_gene: TRBV6-5; j_gene: TRBJ1-3; d_gene: .; CDR3aa: ASSSQGSGNTIY
abundance: .; v_gene: TRBV6-5; j_gene: TRBJ1-2; d_gene: TRBD1; CDR3aa: ASRPTDRVFGYT